The 15 T cell receptor beta chains listed next were all sequenced from one sample in a study of blood T cells in healthy people across ages. It was with a sample-barcoded 5' primer and a J-beta primer mix that a second PCR of roughly 7 to 12 cycles was run. TCRdb passed the 5' RACE reads through MiXCR, listing each CDR3 protein once. The sample lists about 930,000 distinct CDR3 sequences; about 28% were seen once. Another study also made use of these data, one on T cells of mothers and their children.

Sequencing input: blood. The receptors were gathered from a woman between 35 and 50 years old in good health.

CDR3 DNA: TGCGCCAGCAGCTACGGGACAGGGGCCCAGAACACTGAAGCTTTCTTT. Its translation is CASSYGTGAQNTEAFF. The genes are TRBV5-1 and TRBJ1-1; 10 bases line up with TRBD1. Germline trimming cut 3 bases from V and 1 base from J; bases unmatched to any gene: 6. Germline V gives CDR1 SGHRS, CDR2 YFSETQ. CDR3 size: 16 residues. Full variable domain (rest looked up from reference TRBV5-1 and TRBJ1-1): KAGVTQTPRYLIKTRGQQVTLSCSPISGHRSVSWYQQTPGQGLQFLFEYFSETQRNKGNFPGRFSGRQFSNSRSEMNVSTLELGDSALYLCASSYGTGAQNTEAFFGQGTRLTVV.

As regards this clonotype: A junction boundary mismatches the germline segment, possibly from a read error. The CDR3 sequence is CAGSYSGTSGDQFF. DNA for the CDR3: TGTGCCGGCAGTTACTCCGGGACTAGCGGGGACCAGTTCTTC. The rearrangement joins TRBV6-2 or TRBV6-3 to TRBJ2-1, with TRBD2 matching 13 bases. Germline assignment: CDR1 MNHEY and CDR2 SVGEGT. CDR3 length: 14 residues.

This clonotype appeared a single time. An end of the junction differs from the germline gene, which may be a read error. V usage is TRBV3-1 and J usage is TRBJ2-1, with 10 bases identical to TRBD2. Per the germline V gene, CDR1 is LGHDT and CDR2 is YNNKEL (reference sequence). The CDR3 contains 16 residues. The CDR3 bases are TGTACCAGCAGCCAAGAGCGGGGGGGCTTTAAGCATGAGCAGTTCTTC. Protein sequence: CTSSQERGGFKHEQFF.

This clonotype occurred a few times. This chain uses TRBV6-2 or TRBV6-3 with TRBJ2-2, with no clear D. Germline CDR1 MNHEY, CDR2 SVGEGT. This CDR3 spans 13 amino acids. Trimming stripped 0 bases from V and 6 bases from J, with 5 bases between. In DNA form, the CDR3 reads TGTGCCAGCAGTTACTCTCTAGCCGGGGAGCTGTTTTTT. Amino acids: CASSYSLAGELFF.

Ten or more counts support this clonotype. The rearrangement uses TRBV7-2 and TRBJ2-7; 12 positions match TRBD2. Germline V gives CDR1 SGHTA, CDR2 FQGNSA. The trim removed 5 bases at V and 3 bases at J, leaving 5 bases unmatched. This CDR3 region has 15 residues. DNA of the CDR3: TGTGCCAGCAGCGAGCGGACTAGCGGGGTCTACGAGCAGTACTTC. It encodes CASSERTSGVYEQYF.

The chain recombines TRBV6-1 with TRBJ1-2; 7 bases agree with TRBD1. Germline-derived CDR1 and CDR2 are MNHNS and SASEGT. V lost 4 bases and J lost 5; bases outside the gene matches: 10. This CDR3 spans 15 amino acids. The CDR3 bases are TGTGCCAGCAGTGCGACGGGACAGAGCTCTTATGGCTACACCTTC. Its translation: CASSATGQSSYGYTF.

About this clonotype: At one end the junction does not follow the germline gene, possibly because of a read error. This rearrangement joins TRBV10-3 to TRBJ2-7; D is perhaps TRBD1 (5 bases). The CDR3 is made up of 12 amino acids. The germline gives CDR1 ENHRY, CDR2 SYGVKD. The chain's CDR3 is CVISESGNEQYF. The DNA for the CDR3 is TGTGTCATCAGTGAATCAGGGAACGAGCAGTACTTC.

V is TRBV12-3 or TRBV12-4 and J is TRBJ2-1, with 10 bases identical to TRBD1. V dropped 5 bases and J dropped 8; count of bases not matched to a gene: 9. This CDR3 region has 15 residues. The CDR3 DNA reads as TGTGCCAGCAGTCCCCGGGACAGGGGTAGGTATGAGCAGTTCTTC. It encodes CASSPRDRGRYEQFF.

This clonotype was seen only once. V is TRBV19 and J is TRBJ2-7; no reliable D call. Germline assignment: CDR1 LNHDA and CDR2 SQIVND (reference sequence). V lost 1 base, J lost 1 base, and 8 bases lay in between. The CDR3 length is 14 residues. This chain's CDR3 is CASSIVSTSYEQYF. As DNA, the CDR3 is TGTGCCAGTAGTATAGTATCGACTTCCTACGAGCAGTACTTC.

The chain combines TRBV27 with TRBJ1-1; D ambiguous. The CDR3 loop spans 15 amino acids. V lost 2 bases, J lost 1 base, and 11 bases lay in between. Germline V gene lookup returns CDR1 MNHEY and CDR2 SMNVEV (reference sequence). The CDR3 reads CASSLEGRRNTEAFF. The CDR3, as DNA: TGTGCCAGCAGTTTAGAGGGCAGGAGGAACACTGAAGCTTTCTTT.

The chain has TRBV5-1 and TRBJ1-1, with D perhaps TRBD1 (6 bases). Germline assignment: CDR1 SGHRS and CDR2 YFSETQ. Trimming took off 0 bases at V and 5 bases at J, with 17 bases between the two ends. The CDR3 has 16 amino acids. The CDR3: CASSLAGPGADTEAFF. CDR3 bases: TGCGCCAGCAGCTTGGCCGGGCCGGGGGCTGATACTGAAGCTTTCTTT.

DNA of the CDR3: TGTGCCAGCACCTTGACGCTGGGGGGCCCCGCTGCTGGTGGCTACACCTTC. This gives the protein CASTLTLGGPAAGGYTF. This sequence joins TRBV9 and TRBJ1-2, with a tentative D call TRBD1 (6 bases). Per the germline V gene, CDR1 is SGDLS and CDR2 is YYNGEE. Trimming stripped 6 bases from V and 7 bases from J, with 28 bases between. The CDR3 is 17 residues long.

The table lists this clonotype with a few counts. The chain couples TRBV10-3 to TRBJ1-1; the match to TRBD1 covers 7 bases. This CDR3 has 17 residues. The germline V gene encodes CDR1 ENHRY and CDR2 SYGVKD. The V gene end was trimmed by 3 bases and the J gene end by 3 bases; junction bases not matched to a gene: 13. Here the CDR3 reads CAISDYVRGAKDTEAFF. CDR3 nucleotide sequence: TGTGCCATCAGTGATTATGTCAGGGGGGCGAAGGACACTGAAGCTTTCTTT.

The sample holds one count of this clonotype. J is TRBJ2-5 and V is TRBV6-1; 8 bases map to TRBD1. The V and J ends lost 2 bases and 11 bases, in that order; junction bases with no gene match: 7. CDR1 MNHNS and CDR2 SASEGT come from the germline V gene. The CDR3 spans 13 residues. CDR3 in amino acids: CASSESGGQEQYF. CDR3 DNA sequence: TGTGCCAGCAGTGAATCTGGGGGACAGGAGCAGTACTTC.

This clonotype was observed a handful of times. This chain links TRBV7-2 with TRBJ1-2; possibly TRBD1 for D (5 bases). Looked up from germline, CDR1 is SGHTA and CDR2 is FQGNSA. V lost 5 bases and J 7 bases, leaving 17 bases between the germline ends. The CDR3 extends over 14 amino acids. The CDR3 spells CASSPGTPRGGYTF. DNA of the CDR3: TGTGCCAGCAGCCCGGGGACCCCCCGGGGTGGCTACACCTTC.